These 16 T cell receptor beta chains originate from one sample sequenced in a study of blood T cell repertoires in COVID-19. The table came from immunoSEQ multiplex PCR; TCRdb's copy has only in-frame clones and leaves some out. There are about 140,000 clones in the sample; 84% occur only once, and 1.5% to 2% lies in the top ten. Sequencing input: PBMCs or T cells enriched from blood (not recorded which). The receptors derive from a young woman who had been exposed to COVID-19.

This chain joins TRBV19 and TRBJ1-1, with TRBD1 matching 8 bases. Germline loops: CDR1 LNHDA, CDR2 SQIVND (reference sequence). Unmatched junction bases numbered 4, after V lost 4 bases and J lost 6 bases. This CDR3 has 13 amino acids. CDR3 nucleotide sequence: TGTGCCAGTAGTAACAGGGGGATGGCTGAAGCTTTCTTT. It translates to CASSNRGMAEAFF.

This rearrangement joins TRBV18 to TRBJ2-7; 9 bases are shared with TRBD1. The CDR3 runs 19 residues. Germline V gene data show CDR1 as KGHSH and CDR2 as LQKENI. The ends lost 3 bases at V and 1 base at J; junction bases unmatched: 16. CDR3 nucleotides: TGTGCCAGCTCACCCGGTCCCGGGACAGGGAGCGGTAATTCCTACGAGCAGTACTTC. It encodes CASSPGPGTGSGNSYEQYF.

V and J are TRBV5-1 and TRBJ2-1; D might be TRBD1 (5 bases). Germline loops: CDR1 SGHRS, CDR2 YFSETQ. The CDR3 contains 14 residues. The germline V and J ends were trimmed by 5 bases and 7 bases, with 16 bases remaining between them. The chain's CDR3 is CASRPSGWGNEQFF. CDR3 nucleotide sequence: TGCGCCAGCAGACCGTCAGGGTGGGGTAATGAGCAGTTCTTC. The full variable domain, in which reference TRBV5-1 and TRBJ2-1 provide the parts outside the CDR3, is KAGVTQTPRYLIKTRGQQVTLSCSPISGHRSVSWYQQTPGQGLQFLFEYFSETQRNKGNFPGRFSGRQFSNSRSEMNVSTLELGDSALYLCASRPSGWGNEQFFGPGTRLTVL.

V and J are TRBV7-9 and TRBJ1-1, with TRBD1 as a possible D gene (5 bases). Trimming removed 8 bases at V and 0 bases at J, with 10 bases between. This CDR3 is built from 13 residues. In germline, CDR1 is SEHNR, CDR2 FQNEAQ (reference sequence). The CDR3 reads CASHGHLNTEAFF. In nucleotides, the CDR3 is TGTGCCAGCCACGGACACCTGAACACTGAAGCTTTCTTT.

This clone was observed once. The CDR3 coding sequence is TGTGCCAGCAGCTCCCCCCAGGGCAAATCGAAAAAGAACACTGAAGCTTTCTTT. Protein sequence: CASSSPQGKSKKNTEAFF. The chain is built from TRBV7-9 and TRBJ1-1, with D maybe TRBD1 (5 bases). This CDR3 has 18 amino acids. V was trimmed by 4 bases and J by 1 base, leaving 22 bases between them. Germline CDR1 SEHNR, CDR2 FQNEAQ (reference sequence). Drawing the rest from reference TRBV7-9 and TRBJ1-1, the complete variable domain is DTGVSQNPRHKITKRGQNVTFRCDPISEHNRLYWYRQTLGQGPEFLTYFQNEAQLEKSRLLSDRFSAERPKGSFSTLEIQRTEQGDSAMYLCASSSPQGKSKKNTEAFFGQGTRLTVV.

The gene calls are TRBV12-3 or TRBV12-4 and TRBJ1-2, with D possibly matching TRBD1 (6 bases). The V and J ends lost 9 bases and 5 bases respectively, with 16 bases between them. CDR3 length: 13 residues. The CDR3 loop reads CASNNRDIYGYTF. Written as DNA, the CDR3 is TGTGCCAGTAATAACCGGGACATATATGGCTACACCTTC.

The chain links TRBV7-9 to TRBJ2-2; 10 bases map to TRBD2. With V trimmed by 5 bases and J by 6 bases, 15 bases remained unmatched. The CDR3 covers 18 residues. The germline CDR1 and CDR2 sequences are SEHNR and FQNEAQ (reference sequence). CDR3 sequence: CASSPPGLAGVGAGELFF. The CDR3, as DNA: TGTGCCAGCAGCCCCCCTGGGCTAGCGGGAGTGGGGGCCGGGGAGCTGTTTTTT.

The rearrangement links TRBV19 to TRBJ2-7, with TRBD1 matching 10 bases. The CDR3 covers 15 residues. V trimming: 6 bases; J trimming: 2 bases; junction bases outside the gene matches: 7. Germline values: CDR1 LNHDA, CDR2 SQIVND (reference sequence). The CDR3 DNA reads as TGTGCCAGTAGCACCGGGACAGGGGTAACCTACGAGCAGTACTTC. Amino acid sequence: CASSTGTGVTYEQYF.

In this sample, this clone turned up once. The J gene is TRBJ2-5, the V gene TRBV3-1 (or the pseudogene TRBV3-2); TRBD1 is a possible D gene (6 bases). The germline V and J ends were trimmed by 4 bases and 1 base, with 10 bases remaining between them. Germline CDR1 LGHDT, CDR2 YNNKEL (reference sequence). The CDR3 is made up of 14 amino acids. This CDR3 reads CASSPWTAQETQYF. In nucleotides, the CDR3 is TGTGCCAGCAGCCCGTGGACAGCCCAAGAGACCCAGTACTTC.

This clone turned up a few times. V is TRBV5-8 and J is TRBJ1-5; a weak D match, TRBD1 (5 bases). Trimming pared 6 bases from V and 9 bases from J, leaving 19 bases between. The CDR3 is made up of 14 amino acids. The germline V gene has CDR1 SGHTS and CDR2 YDEGEE. DNA of the CDR3: TGTGCCAGCACAAAAGGGACTATCCTCGGGCCCCAGCATTTT. It specifies CASTKGTILGPQHF.

The V gene is TRBV5-4, the J gene TRBJ2-7, with 12 bases identical to TRBD1. This CDR3 is built from 15 residues. The trim removed 4 bases at V and 7 bases at J, leaving 9 bases unmatched. Germline-derived CDR1 and CDR2 are SGHNT and YYREEE (reference sequence). The CDR3 loop reads CASSARDRGLAEQYF. The CDR3 coding sequence is TGTGCCAGCAGCGCCCGGGACAGGGGGCTAGCGGAGCAGTACTTC. The full variable domain, in which reference TRBV5-4 and TRBJ2-7 provide the parts outside the CDR3, is ETGVTQSPTHLIKTRGQQVTLRCSSQSGHNTVSWYQQALGQGPQFIFQYYREEENGRGNFPPRFSGLQFPNYSSELNVNALELDDSALYLCASSARDRGLAEQYFGPGTRLTVT.

This clone is a singleton in its sample. The chain recombines TRBV7-9 with TRBJ2-1; weak D call: TRBD2 (5 bases). Deletions cut 3 bases from V and 2 bases from J, with 11 bases between. The length of the CDR3 is 15 residues. Germline V lookup: CDR1 SEHNR, CDR2 FQNEAQ (reference sequence). As DNA, the CDR3 is TGTGCCAGCAGCTTTCCTGCGGGTACCTACAATGAGCAGTTCTTC. Residues: CASSFPAGTYNEQFF.

The chain employs TRBV7-9 and TRBJ2-7, with 13 bases identical to TRBD2. The CDR3 is 19 amino acids. The germline CDR1 and CDR2 sequences are SEHNR and FQNEAQ (reference sequence). Losses at the gene ends were 5 bases for V and 0 bases for J; bases not matched to a gene: 13. The CDR3 DNA sequence: TGTGCCAGCAGCACGACCTCCGGGACTAGCGGGACCCTCTCCTACGAGCAGTACTTC. Translation gives CASSTTSGTSGTLSYEQYF.

The chain joins TRBV28 to TRBJ1-3, with TRBD1 matching over 9 bases. The CDR3 loop spans 17 amino acids. Germline V gene lookup returns CDR1 MDHEN and CDR2 SYDVKM. The ends lost 4 bases at V and 0 bases at J; junction bases unmatched: 7. The CDR3 here is CASSSWTGARSGNTIYF. The CDR3 bases are TGTGCCAGCAGTTCGTGGACAGGGGCCCGCTCTGGAAACACCATATATTTT.

The chain joins TRBV5-1 to TRBJ2-5, with 7 bases fitting TRBD2. The CDR3 spans 15 residues. CDR1 and CDR2 from the germline V gene are SGHRS and YFSETQ. V dropped 1 base and J dropped 1; count of bases not matched to a gene: 4. The DNA for the CDR3 is TGCGCCAGCAGCTTGAGTCCTAGCGGCCAAGAGACCCAGTACTTC. It codes for CASSLSPSGQETQYF.

V usage is TRBV13 and J usage is TRBJ1-1; D remains ambiguous. The germline gives CDR1 PRHDT, CDR2 FYEKMQ (reference sequence). The CDR3 spans 11 residues. Trimming removed 8 bases at V and 1 base at J, with 5 bases between. DNA for the CDR3: TGTGCCAGCGCAGGGAACACTGAAGCTTTCTTT. It is translated as CASAGNTEAFF.